This T cell receptor beta chain was sequenced for a study of T-cell reconstitution after alpha-beta-depleted transplantation in children. This clonotype was found many times. The V end lost 4 bases, the J end lost 10 bases, and 12 bases lay between the germline ends. Germline lookup yields CDR1 SGHRS and CDR2 YFSETQ. The CDR3 extends over 13 amino acids. The authors prepared the TCRbeta library with unique molecular identifiers. TCRdb independently ran MiXCR on the PCR reads; one entry per CDR3 protein. There are around 380,000 distinct CDR3 sequences in the sample; roughly a tenth occur only once, and roughly 5.5% lies in the top ten.

The chain links TRBV5-1 to TRBJ1-6; D possibly corresponds to TRBD1 (6 bases). Sample: PBMCs from the stem cell graft donor, taken from the stem cell graft. The sequence was obtained from a human donor who donated a stem cell graft to a child with acute myeloid leukemia. The CDR3 DNA reads TGCGCCAGCAGCGAGGGGGATTGGTCACCCCTCCACTTT. Its translation: CASSEGDWSPLHF.